The TCR beta chain under discussion was sequenced for a study of cytomegalovirus exposure and HLA in healthy donors. Notes on the study in general: Accurate predictions that matched the HLA-A and HLA-B alleles of most subjects were reportedly made from TCR beta sequences. Associated with HLA alleles at 0.05 false discovery rate in a later analysis were 15,000 to 20,000 TCR beta sequences. Follow-up analysis found HLA locus-dependent TCR association rates, highest for DRB1 and lowest for HLA-C.

Deletions cut 7 bases from V and 3 bases from J, with 16 bases between. CDR1 and CDR2 from the germline V gene are LNHDA and SQIVND (reference sequence). This CDR3 is 14 amino acids long. PCR involved 60 Vbeta and 13 Jbeta primers. Profiled with immunoSEQ multiplex PCR; TCRdb holds only in-frame clones, not every one. Found here are 95,000 to 150,000 clones, under 70% of them singletons; the top ten hold more than 1.5%. A few counts support this clone. Antigen unknown. The sample consisted of PBMCs. The TCR comes from a man aged 18 to 35 in good health and CMV-seronegative. This chain joins TRBV19 and TRBJ2-7, with D possibly matching TRBD2 (6 bases). The CDR3 bases are TGTGCCAGTAACCCCAGCGGGCTTATCTACGAGCAGTACTTC. Protein: CASNPSGLIYEQYF.